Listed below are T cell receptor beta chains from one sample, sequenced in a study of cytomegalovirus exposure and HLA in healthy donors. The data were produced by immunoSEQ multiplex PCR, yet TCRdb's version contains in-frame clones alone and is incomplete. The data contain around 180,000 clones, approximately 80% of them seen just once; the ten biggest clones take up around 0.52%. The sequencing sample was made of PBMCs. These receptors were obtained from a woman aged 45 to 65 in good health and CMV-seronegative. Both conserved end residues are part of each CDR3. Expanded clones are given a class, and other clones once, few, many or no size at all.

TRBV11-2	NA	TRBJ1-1	CASRTRGLNTEAFF
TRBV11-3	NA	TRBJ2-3	CASSLQGTDTQYF
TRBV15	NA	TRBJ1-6	CATSSRLDNSPLHF
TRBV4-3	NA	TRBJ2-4	CASSGRDSLAKNIQYF
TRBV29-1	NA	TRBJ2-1	CSAPGQLYNEQFF
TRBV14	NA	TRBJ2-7	CASSQGSSGSINF
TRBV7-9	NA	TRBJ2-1	CASSIKQGNEQFF
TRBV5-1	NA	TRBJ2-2	CASSFSGSNTGELFF
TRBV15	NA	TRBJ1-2	CATSRAGGMDGYTF
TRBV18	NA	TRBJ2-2	CASSPGDTYTGELFF
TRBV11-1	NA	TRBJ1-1	CASSLLPVGEAFF
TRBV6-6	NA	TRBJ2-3	CASSYSLDTQYF
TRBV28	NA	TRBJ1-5	CASTLAEQPQHF
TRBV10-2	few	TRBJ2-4	CASSEIGTSGSGKNIQYF
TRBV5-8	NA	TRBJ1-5	CASSLGRGLPSNQPQHF
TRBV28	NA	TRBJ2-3	CASSLRLERQYF
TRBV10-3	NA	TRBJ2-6	CAISTGRGANVLTF
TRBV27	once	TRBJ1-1	CASSLRSQGGNTEAFF
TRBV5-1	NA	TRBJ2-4	CASSLGTGASPVQYF
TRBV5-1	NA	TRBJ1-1	CASREVNTEAFF
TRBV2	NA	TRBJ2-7	CASLSGRYNEQYF
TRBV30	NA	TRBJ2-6	CAWINTGANVLTF
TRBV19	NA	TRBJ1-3	CASSMRGNTIYF
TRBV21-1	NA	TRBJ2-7	CASSNNLTGVRRDSYEQYF
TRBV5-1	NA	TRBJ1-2	CASSFQPGQGENGYTF
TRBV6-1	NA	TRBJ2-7	CASSGGLASYEQYF
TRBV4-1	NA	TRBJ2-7	CASSQTVNYEQYF
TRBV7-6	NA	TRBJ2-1	CASSTAWRERYNEQFF
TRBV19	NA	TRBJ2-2	CASVTQGPGELFF
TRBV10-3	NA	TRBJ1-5	CAISPAGDSNQPQHF
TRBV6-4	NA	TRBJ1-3	CAGILGGSGNTIYF
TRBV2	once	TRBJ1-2	CASSLGQGNYGYTF
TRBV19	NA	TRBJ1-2	CASSIVYLAGNYGYTF
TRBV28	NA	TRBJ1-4	CASSSWAGVGEKLFF
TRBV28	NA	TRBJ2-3	CASSNDRGGTADTQYF
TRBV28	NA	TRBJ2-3	CASSLRTRPDTQYF
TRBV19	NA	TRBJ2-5	CATVSWQDQETQYF
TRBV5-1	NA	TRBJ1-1	CASSADGGYTEAFF
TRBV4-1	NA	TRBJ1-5	CASSQDGGRGGQPQHF
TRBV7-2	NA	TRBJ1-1	CASSLTGCEAFF
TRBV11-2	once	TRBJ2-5	CASSPNLETQYF
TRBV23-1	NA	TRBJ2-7	CASSQSGGHYEQYF
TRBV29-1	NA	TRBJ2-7	CSVEDRGDEQYF
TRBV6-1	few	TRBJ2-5	CASRTQGRETQYF
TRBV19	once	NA	CASSARGAEQYF
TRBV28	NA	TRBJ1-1	CASSFSGGDRGRAFF
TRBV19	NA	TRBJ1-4	CASMSSFEKLFF
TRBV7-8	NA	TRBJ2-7	CASSPLLMRRYF
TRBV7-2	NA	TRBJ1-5	CASSNGQARWPQHF
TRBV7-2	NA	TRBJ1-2	CASSLDGGQGNGYTF